This T cell receptor (beta chain) was observed in a study of T and B cells in COVID-19 patients. For the study at large: Active-infection patients were older, median roughly 67 years, than recovered patients, median approximately 36 years. Study-level results: Patients with COVID-19 reportedly showed strongly skewed T cell receptor beta variable and joining gene usage. At recovery TRB diversity and richness exceeded healthy donors, after highly clonal active COVID-19 repertoires. There were 2,000 to 2,500 TCR clusters exclusive to the recovered cohort, 31 with low generation probability.

This clonotype is labeled medium-sized (0.01 to 0.1%). The antigen remains undetermined. Blood genomic DNA input for TRB amplification was about 240-550 ng. TRB rearrangements were amplified by multiplex PCR with BIOMED2 TRB-A/B primers. Via MiXCR, TCRdb re-called the multiplex PCR reads, giving one row per CDR3 protein. The table lists over 5,000 distinct CDR3 sequences, 25% to 35% of them singletons, with over 35% in the top ten. This sequence originates from a human donor with active COVID-19. The donor label of this sample is uncertain. The sample consisted of blood.

This CDR3 reads CASSFARSYEQYF. For the CDR3, the DNA is TGTGCCAGCAGCTTCGCCAGATCCTACGAGCAGTACTTC. This chain connects TRBV11-1 to TRBJ2-7, with D hard to call. In germline, CDR1 is SGHAT, CDR2 FQDESV (reference sequence). The CDR3 is 13 residues long. V lost 3 bases to trimming and J lost 1 base, with 7 bases between them. The variable domain in full, with the rest retrieved from reference TRBV11-1 and TRBJ2-7, is EAEVAQSPRYKITEKSQAVAFWCDPISGHATLYWYRQILGQGPELLVQFQDESVVDDSQLPKDRFSAERLKGVDSTLKIQPAELGDSAMYLCASSFARSYEQYFGPGTRLTVT.